This entry lists 21 T cell receptor beta chains sequenced from one sample in a study of technical replicates of blood from several donors. Sequencing was performed with immunoSEQ multiplex PCR; in TCRdb, only in-frame clones are kept and a portion is missing. Of 60,000 to 65,000 clones in the sample, nearly 95% were seen once. The sample comprised PBMCs. All receptors derive from a human donor in good health. Some clones in this sample may be carry-over from other donors' samples.

The V call is TRBV11-2, the J call TRBJ2-7; 9 bases are shared with TRBD1. J lost 1 base, V lost 2 bases, and 15 bases had no gene match. The CDR3 totals 19 residues. Looked up from germline, CDR1 is SGHAT and CDR2 is FQNNGV. The CDR3 loop reads CASSLNWGVGQGGSYEQYF. The CDR3 DNA is TGTGCCAGCAGCTTAAATTGGGGGGTGGGACAGGGTGGGTCCTACGAGCAGTACTTC. Full variable domain (outside the CDR3, taken from reference TRBV11-2 and TRBJ2-7): EAGVAQSPRYKIIEKRQSVAFWCNPISGHATLYWYQQILGQGPKLLIQFQNNGVVDDSQLPKDRFSAERLKGVDSTLKIQPAKLEDSAVYLCASSLNWGVGQGGSYEQYFGPGTRLTVT.

V usage is TRBV12-5 and J usage is TRBJ1-4; 11 nucleotides match TRBD1. Germline-derived CDR1 and CDR2 are LGHNT and FRNRAP. The CDR3 spans 15 residues. V was clipped by 1 base and J by 8 bases; unmatched bases: 3. The DNA for the CDR3 is TGTGCTAGTGGTTTGGGGGACAGGGGGAGAGAAAAACTGTTTTTT. This translates into CASGLGDRGREKLFF. The whole variable domain, remainder taken from reference TRBV12-5 and TRBJ1-4, is DARVTQTPRHKVTEMGQEVTMRCQPILGHNTVFWYRQTMMQGLELLAYFRNRAPLDDSGMPKDRFSAEMPDATLATLKIQPSEPRDSAVYFCASGLGDRGREKLFFGSGTQLSVL.

The rearrangement uses TRBV7-9 and TRBJ2-3; D perhaps matches TRBD2 (5 bases). Trimming took 3 bases from V and 6 from J, leaving 10 bases between them. This CDR3 has 13 amino acids. Germline CDR1 SEHNR, CDR2 FQNEAQ (reference sequence). The CDR3 protein is CASSFPREDTQYF. In nucleotides, the CDR3 is TGTGCCAGCAGCTTTCCGAGGGAGGATACGCAGTATTTT.

This sequence joins TRBV7-9 and TRBJ2-7; maybe TRBD2 (6 bases). This CDR3 region has 11 residues. From germline, CDR1 is SEHNR and CDR2 FQNEAQ (reference sequence). CDR3 nucleotide sequence: TGTGCCAGCACCCCCCAGGGCGGGAACCGGGTC. This encodes CASTPQGGNRV.

The CDR3 coding sequence is TGTGCCAGCAGTGGAACCGGGACTAAGTATTTCTTC. This translates into CASSGTGTKYFF. The chain recombines TRBV6-5 with TRBJ2-1; TRBD2 agrees at 7 bases. CDR1 and CDR2 from the germline V gene are MNHEY and SVGAGI. The CDR3 runs 12 residues. Germline trimming cut 5 bases from V and 16 bases from J; bases unmatched to any gene: 11.

The chain couples TRBV19 to TRBJ1-2; 7 bases are a match to TRBD1. The J segment lost 0 bases and the V segment lost 11 bases, leaving 12 bases of the junction unmatched. The CDR3 consists of 15 residues. From germline, CDR1 is LNHDA and CDR2 SQIVND (reference sequence). CDR3 sequence (DNA): TGTGCCGCTAAAAGAAGTGACAGGGCTAACTATGGCTACACCTTC. As protein: CAAKRSDRANYGYTF.

V usage is TRBV7-2 and J usage is TRBJ2-7, with D perhaps TRBD2 (7 bases). The CDR3 extends over 18 amino acids. Germline values: CDR1 SGHTA, CDR2 FQGNSA. Trimming shortened V by 9 bases and J by 5 bases, and 32 bases separated the two germline ends. The CDR3 loop is CASSSSTSGRGGWHEQYF. The DNA of the CDR3 is TGTGCCAGTTCATCCTCTACGTCTGGAAGGGGGGGCTGGCACGAGCAGTACTTC.

V usage is TRBV5-1 and J usage is TRBJ2-7; the D is unclear. With 0 bases removed from V and 9 bases from J, the gap between germline ends came to 25 bases. This CDR3 is 17 amino acids long. Germline V gives CDR1 SGHRS, CDR2 YFSETQ. The CDR3 region is CASSLVYGSRLDNRQYF. The CDR3 DNA sequence: TGCGCCAGCAGCTTGGTTTATGGCAGTCGTCTTGACAATAGGCAGTACTTC. The variable domain in full, completed from reference TRBV5-1 and TRBJ2-7, reads KAGVTQTPRYLIKTRGQQVTLSCSPISGHRSVSWYQQTPGQGLQFLFEYFSETQRNKGNFPGRFSGRQFSNSRSEMNVSTLELGDSALYLCASSLVYGSRLDNRQYFGPGTRLTVT.

The V gene is TRBV4-2, the J gene TRBJ1-3; no definite D call. The CDR3 contains 14 residues. The V gene's germline CDR1 is LGHNA and CDR2 YNFKEQ. V was pared by 6 bases and J by 4 bases, with 13 bases between. CDR3 bases: TGTGCCAGCAGAAAGGAGGTCTCCGGAAACACCATATATTTT. Residues: CASRKEVSGNTIYF.

This clone was detected only once. The genes are TRBV5-4 and TRBJ2-2, with 8 bases lining up with TRBD2. The V and J ends lost 4 bases and 5 bases, in that order; junction bases with no gene match: 7. Germline CDR1 and CDR2: SGHNT and YYREEE (reference sequence). This CDR3 is 15 amino acids long. DNA for the CDR3: TGTGCCAGCAGCCCGGGGGGGGCTCAAACCGGGGAGCTGTTTTTT. It encodes CASSPGGAQTGELFF.

The V gene is TRBV4-3, the J gene TRBJ2-7, with 7 bases matching TRBD2. Germline-derived CDR1 and CDR2 are LGHNA and YSLEER. The CDR3 is made up of 17 amino acids. After removal of 0 bases from V and 7 bases from J, the junction contained 15 bases not matched to a gene. DNA of the CDR3: TGCGCCAGCAGCCAAGATGCCGCGCGGGCGGGAGCCAATGAGCAGTACTTC. Encoded protein: CASSQDAARAGANEQYF.

The chain combines TRBV4-1 with TRBJ2-1; D possibly corresponds to TRBD2 (6 bases). The CDR3 is made up of 12 amino acids. Trimming left V 0 bases short and J 10 bases short, with 7 bases between. From germline, CDR1 is MGHRA and CDR2 YSYEKL. CDR3 in amino acids: CASSQEGGEQFF. DNA of the CDR3: TGCGCCAGCAGCCAAGAAGGAGGGGAGCAGTTCTTC.

In its sample, this clone was seen once. The J gene is TRBJ1-1, the V gene TRBV5-1; no reliable D call. The CDR3 runs 15 residues. Germline V gives CDR1 SGHRS, CDR2 YFSETQ. V lost 4 bases to trimming and J lost 6 bases, with 19 bases between them. As DNA, the CDR3 is TGCGCCAGCAGCCGGGGAGGACTCACCCTGGCTGAAGCTTTCTTT. Translating gives CASSRGGLTLAEAFF.

The rearrangement links TRBV30 to TRBJ2-2; D is possibly TRBD2 (5 bases). CDR1 and CDR2 (germline): GTSNPN, SVGIG (reference sequence). The CDR3 covers 16 residues. The V end was cut by 2 bases, the J end by 6 bases, with 19 bases between. The CDR3 is CAWSTLRALGPGELFF. The CDR3 nucleotides read TGTGCCTGGAGTACCTTGAGGGCCTTAGGACCCGGGGAGCTGTTTTTT. Together with reference TRBV30 and TRBJ2-2, the CDR3 gives the full variable domain: SQTIHQWPATLVQPVGSPLSLECTVEGTSNPNLYWYRQAAGRGLQLLFYSVGIGQISSEVPQNLSASRPQDRQFILSSKKLLLSDSGFYLCAWSTLRALGPGELFFGEGSRLTVL.

This sequence joins TRBV25-1 and TRBJ2-4, with 11 bases that match TRBD2. The CDR3 is 15 residues long. The J segment lost 4 bases and the V segment lost 3 bases, leaving 2 bases of the junction unmatched. The V gene's germline CDR1 is MGHDK and CDR2 SYGVNS. The CDR3 loop is CASSDASGGKNIQYF. The DNA of the CDR3 is TGTGCCAGCAGTGATGCTAGCGGGGGGAAAAACATTCAGTACTTC.

This clone showed up just once. V usage is TRBV7-3 and J usage is TRBJ2-3; D is possibly TRBD1 (6 bases). The CDR3 is made up of 15 amino acids. The V end lost 2 bases, the J end lost 5 bases, and 14 bases lay between the germline ends. Per the germline V gene, CDR1 is SGHTA and CDR2 is FQGTGA. Here the CDR3 DNA reads TGTGCCAGCAGCTTATCAGGGGAACTAGGAGATACGCAGTATTTT. Encoded protein: CASSLSGELGDTQYF.

The V gene is TRBV7-9, the J gene TRBJ2-4; TRBD1 matches 7 bases. The CDR3 sequence is 17 residues long. Unmatched junction bases numbered 7, after V lost 2 bases and J lost 0 bases. Germline CDR1 SEHNR, CDR2 FQNEAQ (reference sequence). CDR3 in amino acids: CASSLQPGQPAKNIQYF. CDR3 nucleotide sequence: TGTGCCAGCAGCTTACAACCGGGACAGCCAGCCAAAAACATTCAGTACTTC.

The rearrangement uses TRBV7-7 and TRBJ2-1; 10 positions match TRBD1. Losses at the gene ends were 4 bases for V and 6 bases for J; bases not matched to a gene: 6. The CDR3 has 15 amino acids. The germline gives CDR1 SSHAT, CDR2 FNYEAQ (reference sequence). The CDR3 coding sequence is TGTGCCAGCAGCTACGGGACAGGGGCGACCAATGAGCAGTTCTTC. Protein product: CASSYGTGATNEQFF.

V gene TRBV4-1 combines with J gene TRBJ2-7, with D unclear. V shed 4 bases and J shed 6 bases, with 13 bases lying between them. The CDR3 loop spans 13 amino acids. CDR1 is MGHRA and CDR2 is YSYEKL in the germline V gene. The CDR3: CASSPSVSTEQYF. For the CDR3, the DNA is TGCGCCAGCAGCCCGAGTGTCTCTACCGAGCAGTACTTC.

The chain carries TRBV4-1 and TRBJ2-5; 10 nucleotides agree with TRBD2. This CDR3 region has 19 residues. The germline gives CDR1 MGHRA, CDR2 YSYEKL. J was trimmed by 4 bases and V by 0 bases; bases with no gene match: 14. The CDR3, as DNA: TGCGCCAGCAGCCAAGATAGTTCTAGCGGGAGAGGGGTTGGAGAGACCCAGTACTTC. Protein: CASSQDSSSGRGVGETQYF.

The V call is TRBV4-3, the J call TRBJ1-6, with TRBD1 matching 9 bases. The junction had 8 bases not matched to a gene; V was cut back by 4 bases and J by 7 bases. From germline, CDR1 is LGHNA and CDR2 YSLEER. CDR3 length equals 16 residues. The CDR3 DNA sequence: TGCGCCAGCAGCCCAGGGGGTGGACAGGGGAATTCACCCCTCCACTTT. It translates to CASSPGGGQGNSPLHF.